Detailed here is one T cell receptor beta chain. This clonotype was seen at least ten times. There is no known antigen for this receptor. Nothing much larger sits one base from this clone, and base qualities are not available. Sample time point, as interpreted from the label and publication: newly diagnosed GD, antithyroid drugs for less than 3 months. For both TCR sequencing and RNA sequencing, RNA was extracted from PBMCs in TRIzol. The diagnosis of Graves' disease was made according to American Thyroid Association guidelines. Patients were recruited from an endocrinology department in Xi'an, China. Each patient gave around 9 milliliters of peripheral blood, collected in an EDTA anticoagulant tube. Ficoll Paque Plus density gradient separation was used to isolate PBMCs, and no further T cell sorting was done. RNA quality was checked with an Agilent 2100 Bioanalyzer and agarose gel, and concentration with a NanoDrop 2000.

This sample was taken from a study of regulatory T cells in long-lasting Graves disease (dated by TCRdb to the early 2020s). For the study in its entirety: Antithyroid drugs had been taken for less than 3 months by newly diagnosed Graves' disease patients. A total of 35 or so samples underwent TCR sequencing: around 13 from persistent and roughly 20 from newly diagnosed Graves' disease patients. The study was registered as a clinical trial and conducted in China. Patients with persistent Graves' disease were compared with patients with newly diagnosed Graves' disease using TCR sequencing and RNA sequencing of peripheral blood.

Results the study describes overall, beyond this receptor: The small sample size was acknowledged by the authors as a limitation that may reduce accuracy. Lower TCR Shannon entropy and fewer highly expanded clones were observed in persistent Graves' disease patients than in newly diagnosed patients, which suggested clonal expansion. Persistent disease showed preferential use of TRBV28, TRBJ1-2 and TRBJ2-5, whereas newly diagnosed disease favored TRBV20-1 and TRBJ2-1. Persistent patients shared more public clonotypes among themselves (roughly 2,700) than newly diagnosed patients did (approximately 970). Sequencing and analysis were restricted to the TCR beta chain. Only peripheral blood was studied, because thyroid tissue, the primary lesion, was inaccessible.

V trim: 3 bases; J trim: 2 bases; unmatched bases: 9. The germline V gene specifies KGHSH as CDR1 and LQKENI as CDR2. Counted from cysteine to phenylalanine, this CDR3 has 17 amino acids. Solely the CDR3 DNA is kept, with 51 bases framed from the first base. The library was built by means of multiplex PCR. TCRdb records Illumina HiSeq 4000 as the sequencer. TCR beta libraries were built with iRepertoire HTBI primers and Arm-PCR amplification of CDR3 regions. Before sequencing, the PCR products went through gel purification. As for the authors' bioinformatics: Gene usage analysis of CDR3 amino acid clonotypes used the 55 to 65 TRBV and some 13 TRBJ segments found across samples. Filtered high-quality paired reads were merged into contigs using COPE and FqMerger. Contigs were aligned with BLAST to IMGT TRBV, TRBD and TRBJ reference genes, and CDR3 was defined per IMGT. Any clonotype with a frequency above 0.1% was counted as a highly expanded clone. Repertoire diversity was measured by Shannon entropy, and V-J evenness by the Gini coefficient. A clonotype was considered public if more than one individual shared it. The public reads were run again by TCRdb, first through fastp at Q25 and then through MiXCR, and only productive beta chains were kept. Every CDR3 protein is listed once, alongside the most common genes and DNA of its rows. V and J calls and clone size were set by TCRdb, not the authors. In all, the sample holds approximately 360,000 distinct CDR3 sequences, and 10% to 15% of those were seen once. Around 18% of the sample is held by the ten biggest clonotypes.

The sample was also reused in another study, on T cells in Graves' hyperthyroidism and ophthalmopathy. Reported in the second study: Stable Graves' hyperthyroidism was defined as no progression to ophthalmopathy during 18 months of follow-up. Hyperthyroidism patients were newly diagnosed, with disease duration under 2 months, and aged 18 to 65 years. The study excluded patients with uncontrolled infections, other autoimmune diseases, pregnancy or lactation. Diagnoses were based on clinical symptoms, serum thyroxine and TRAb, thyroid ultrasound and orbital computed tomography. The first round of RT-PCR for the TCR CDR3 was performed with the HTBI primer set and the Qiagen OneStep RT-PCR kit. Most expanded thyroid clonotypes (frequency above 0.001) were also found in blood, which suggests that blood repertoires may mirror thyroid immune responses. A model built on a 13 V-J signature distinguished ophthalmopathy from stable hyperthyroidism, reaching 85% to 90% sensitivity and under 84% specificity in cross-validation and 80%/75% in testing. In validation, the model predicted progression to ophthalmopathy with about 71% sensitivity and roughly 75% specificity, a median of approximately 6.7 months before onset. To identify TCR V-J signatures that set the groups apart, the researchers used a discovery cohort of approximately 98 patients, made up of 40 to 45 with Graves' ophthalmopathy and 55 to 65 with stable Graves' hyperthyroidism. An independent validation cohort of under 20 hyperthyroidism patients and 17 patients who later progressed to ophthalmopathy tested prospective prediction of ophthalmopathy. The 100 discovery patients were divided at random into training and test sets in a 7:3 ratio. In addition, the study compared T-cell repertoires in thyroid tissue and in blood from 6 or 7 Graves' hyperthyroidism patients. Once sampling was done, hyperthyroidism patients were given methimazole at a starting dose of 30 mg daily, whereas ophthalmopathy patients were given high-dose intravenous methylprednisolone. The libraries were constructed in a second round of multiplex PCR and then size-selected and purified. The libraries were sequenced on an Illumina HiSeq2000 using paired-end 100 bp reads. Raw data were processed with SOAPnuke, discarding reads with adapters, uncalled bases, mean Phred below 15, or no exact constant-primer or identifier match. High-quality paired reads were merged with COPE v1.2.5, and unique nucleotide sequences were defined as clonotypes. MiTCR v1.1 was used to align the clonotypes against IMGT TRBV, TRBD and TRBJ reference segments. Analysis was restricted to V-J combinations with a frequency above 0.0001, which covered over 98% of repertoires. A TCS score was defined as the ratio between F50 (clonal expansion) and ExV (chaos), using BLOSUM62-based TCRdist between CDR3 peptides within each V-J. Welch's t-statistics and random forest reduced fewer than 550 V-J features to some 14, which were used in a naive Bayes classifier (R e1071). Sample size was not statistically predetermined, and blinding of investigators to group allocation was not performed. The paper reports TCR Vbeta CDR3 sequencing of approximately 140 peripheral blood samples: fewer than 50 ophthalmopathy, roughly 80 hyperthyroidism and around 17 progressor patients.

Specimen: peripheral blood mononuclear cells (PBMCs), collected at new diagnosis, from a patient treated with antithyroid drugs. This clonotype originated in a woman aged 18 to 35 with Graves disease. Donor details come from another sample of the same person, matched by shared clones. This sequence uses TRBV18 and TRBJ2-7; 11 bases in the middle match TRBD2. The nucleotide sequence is TGTGCCAGCTCACCCGACCTGGGACTAGCGGTAGCCTACGAGCAGTACTTC. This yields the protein CASSPDLGLAVAYEQYF. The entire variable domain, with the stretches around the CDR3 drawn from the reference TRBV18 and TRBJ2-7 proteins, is NAGVMQNPRHLVRRRGQEARLRCSPMKGHSHVYWYRQLPEEGLKFMVYLQKENIIDESGMPKERFSAEFPKEGPSILRIQQVVRGDSAAYFCASSPDLGLAVAYEQYFGPGTRLTVT.